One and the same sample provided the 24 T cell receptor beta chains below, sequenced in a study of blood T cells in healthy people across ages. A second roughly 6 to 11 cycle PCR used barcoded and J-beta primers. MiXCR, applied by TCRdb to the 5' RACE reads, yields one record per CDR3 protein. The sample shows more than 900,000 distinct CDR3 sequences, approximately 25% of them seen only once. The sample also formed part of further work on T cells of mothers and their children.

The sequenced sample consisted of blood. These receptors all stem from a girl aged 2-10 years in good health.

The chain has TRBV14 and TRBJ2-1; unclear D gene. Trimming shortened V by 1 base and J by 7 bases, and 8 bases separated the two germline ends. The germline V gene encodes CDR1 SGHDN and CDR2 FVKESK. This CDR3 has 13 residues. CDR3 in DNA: TGTGCCAGCAGCCAAGGGGCTTGGAATGAGCAGTTCTTC. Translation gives CASSQGAWNEQFF. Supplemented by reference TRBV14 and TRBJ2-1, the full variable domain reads EAGVTQFPSHSVIEKGQTVTLRCDPISGHDNLYWYRRVMGKEIKFLLHFVKESKQDESGMPNNRFLAERTGGTYSTLKVQPAELEDSGVYFCASSQGAWNEQFFGPGTRLTVL.

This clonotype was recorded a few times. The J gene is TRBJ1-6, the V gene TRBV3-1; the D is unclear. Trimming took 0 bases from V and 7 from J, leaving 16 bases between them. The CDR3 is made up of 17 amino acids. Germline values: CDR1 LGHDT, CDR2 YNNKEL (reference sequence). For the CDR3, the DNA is TGTGCCAGCAGCCAAGACCATGCCGGGAGTGCCAATTCACCCCTCCACTTT. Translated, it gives CASSQDHAGSANSPLHF.

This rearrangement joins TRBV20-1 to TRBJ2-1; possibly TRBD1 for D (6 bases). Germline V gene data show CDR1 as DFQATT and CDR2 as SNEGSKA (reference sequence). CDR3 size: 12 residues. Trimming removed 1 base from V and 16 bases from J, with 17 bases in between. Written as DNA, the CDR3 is TGCAGTGCTAGAGTCTCGTCGGGACACCCCTTCTTC. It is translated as CSARVSSGHPFF.

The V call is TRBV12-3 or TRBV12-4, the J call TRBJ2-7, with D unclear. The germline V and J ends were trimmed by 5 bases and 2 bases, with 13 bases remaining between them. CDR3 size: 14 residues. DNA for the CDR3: TGTGCCAGCAGTCCAGGTCCAACGGCCTACGAGCAGTACTTC. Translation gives CASSPGPTAYEQYF.

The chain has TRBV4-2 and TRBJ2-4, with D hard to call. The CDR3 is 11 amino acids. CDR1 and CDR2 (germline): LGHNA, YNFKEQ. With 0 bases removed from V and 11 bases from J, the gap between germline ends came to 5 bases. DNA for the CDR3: TGTGCCAGCAGCCAAGATAGGGTTCAGTACTTC. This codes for CASSQDRVQYF.

CDR3 sequence: CASSLELAPETQYF. The CDR3 bases are TGTGCCAGCAGTTTAGAACTAGCTCCGGAGACCCAGTACTTC. The rearrangement uses TRBV27 and TRBJ2-5, with D possibly matching TRBD2 (6 bases). Germline CDR1 is MNHEY and CDR2 is SMNVEV (reference sequence). The CDR3 is made up of 14 amino acids. V was cut by 2 bases and J by 5 bases, with 12 bases left in between.

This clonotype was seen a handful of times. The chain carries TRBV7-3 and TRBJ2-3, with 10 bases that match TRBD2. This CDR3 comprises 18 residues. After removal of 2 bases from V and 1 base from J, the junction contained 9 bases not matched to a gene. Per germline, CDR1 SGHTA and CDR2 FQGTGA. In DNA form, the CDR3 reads TGTGCCAGCAGCTTACGGGGCCTCACTAGCGGGGGCACAGATACGCAGTATTTT. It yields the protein CASSLRGLTSGGTDTQYF.

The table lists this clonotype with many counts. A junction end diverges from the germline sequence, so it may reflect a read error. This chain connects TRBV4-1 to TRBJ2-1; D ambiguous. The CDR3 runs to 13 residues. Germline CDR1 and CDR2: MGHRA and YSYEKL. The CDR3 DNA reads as TGTGCCAGCAGCCCCCGCTCCTACAATGAGCAGTTCTTC. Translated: CASSPRSYNEQFF.

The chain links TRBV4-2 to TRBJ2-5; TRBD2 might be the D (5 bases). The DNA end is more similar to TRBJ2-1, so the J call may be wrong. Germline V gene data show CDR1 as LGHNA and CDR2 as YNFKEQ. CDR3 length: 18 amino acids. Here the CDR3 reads CASSSYHGLAEVYNEQFF. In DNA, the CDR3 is TGTGCCAGCAGCTCCTACCACGGACTCGCAGAAGTTTACAATGAGCAGTTCTTC.

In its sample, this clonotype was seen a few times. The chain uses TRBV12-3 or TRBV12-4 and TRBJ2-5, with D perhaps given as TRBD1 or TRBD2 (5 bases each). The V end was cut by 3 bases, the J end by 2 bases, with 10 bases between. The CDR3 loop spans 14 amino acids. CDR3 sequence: CASSFMGEQETQYF. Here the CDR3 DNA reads TGTGCCAGCAGTTTTATGGGGGAACAAGAGACCCAGTACTTC.

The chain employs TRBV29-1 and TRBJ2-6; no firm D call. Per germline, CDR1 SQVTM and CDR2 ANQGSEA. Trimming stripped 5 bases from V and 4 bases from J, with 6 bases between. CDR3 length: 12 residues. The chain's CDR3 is CSVQAGANVLTF. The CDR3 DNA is TGCAGCGTTCAGGCAGGGGCCAACGTCCTGACTTTC.

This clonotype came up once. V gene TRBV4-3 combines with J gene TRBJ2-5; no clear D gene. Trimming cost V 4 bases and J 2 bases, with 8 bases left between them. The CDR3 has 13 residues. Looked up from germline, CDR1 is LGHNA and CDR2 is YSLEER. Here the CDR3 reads CASSPQEQETQYF. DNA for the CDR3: TGCGCCAGCAGCCCGCAGGAACAAGAGACCCAGTACTTC.

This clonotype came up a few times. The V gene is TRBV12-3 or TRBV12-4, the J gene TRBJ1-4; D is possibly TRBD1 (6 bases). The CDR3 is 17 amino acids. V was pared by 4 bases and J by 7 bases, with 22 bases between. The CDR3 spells CASSSGGASKFAEKLFF. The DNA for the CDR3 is TGTGCCAGCAGTTCGGGGGGCGCCAGTAAGTTTGCTGAAAAACTGTTTTTT.

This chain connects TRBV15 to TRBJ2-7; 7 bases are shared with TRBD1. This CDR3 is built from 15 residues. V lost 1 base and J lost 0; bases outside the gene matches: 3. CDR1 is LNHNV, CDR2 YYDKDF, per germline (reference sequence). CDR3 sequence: CATSRVQGDSYEQYF. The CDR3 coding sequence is TGTGCCACCAGCAGAGTGCAGGGGGACTCCTACGAGCAGTACTTC. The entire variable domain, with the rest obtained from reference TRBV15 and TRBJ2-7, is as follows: DAMVIQNPRYQVTQFGKPVTLSCSQTLNHNVMYWYQQKSSQAPKLLFHYYDKDFNNEADTPDNFQSRRPNTSFCFLDIRSPGLGDTAMYLCATSRVQGDSYEQYFGPGTRLTVT.

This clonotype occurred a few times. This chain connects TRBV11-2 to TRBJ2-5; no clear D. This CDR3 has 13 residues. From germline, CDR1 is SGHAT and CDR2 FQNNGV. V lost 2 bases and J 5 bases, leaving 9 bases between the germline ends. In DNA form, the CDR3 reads TGTGCCAGCAGCTTACATCTGAGGGAGACCCAGTACTTC. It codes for CASSLHLRETQYF.

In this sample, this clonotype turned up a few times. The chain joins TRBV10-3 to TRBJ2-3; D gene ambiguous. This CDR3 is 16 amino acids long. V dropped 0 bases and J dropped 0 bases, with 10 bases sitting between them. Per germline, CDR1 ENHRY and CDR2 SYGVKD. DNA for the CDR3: TGTGCCATCAGTGAGTCGCCAGCGTATAGCACAGATACGCAGTATTTT. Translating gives CAISESPAYSTDTQYF.

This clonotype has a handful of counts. Here the CDR3 reads CSAKQLYQETQYF. Written as DNA, the CDR3 is TGCAGCGCGAAACAGTTGTACCAAGAGACCCAGTACTTC. This chain links TRBV29-1 with TRBJ2-5; D remains unclear. Trimming removed 7 bases at V and 0 bases at J, with 12 bases between. The CDR3 sequence is 13 residues long. CDR1 is SQVTM and CDR2 is ANQGSEA in the germline V gene.

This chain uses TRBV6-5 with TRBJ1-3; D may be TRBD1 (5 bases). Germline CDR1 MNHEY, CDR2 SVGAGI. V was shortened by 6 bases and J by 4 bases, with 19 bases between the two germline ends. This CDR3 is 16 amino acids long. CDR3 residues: CASRYTGTKKGNTIYF. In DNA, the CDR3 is TGTGCCAGCAGATATACCGGGACTAAAAAGGGAAACACCATATATTTT.

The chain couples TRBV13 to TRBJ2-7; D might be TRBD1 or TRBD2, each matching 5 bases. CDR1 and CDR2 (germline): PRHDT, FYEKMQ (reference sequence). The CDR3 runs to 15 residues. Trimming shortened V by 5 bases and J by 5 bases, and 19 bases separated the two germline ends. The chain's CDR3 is CASSQPGLDVNEQYF. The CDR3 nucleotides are TGTGCCAGCAGCCAGCCGGGGCTAGACGTGAACGAGCAGTACTTC.

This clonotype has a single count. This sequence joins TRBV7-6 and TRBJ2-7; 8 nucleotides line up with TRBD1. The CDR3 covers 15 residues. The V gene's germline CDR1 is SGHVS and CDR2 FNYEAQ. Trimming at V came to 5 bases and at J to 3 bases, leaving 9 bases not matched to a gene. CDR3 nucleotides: TGTGCCAGCAGCCCCGGCGTGACAGGGGACTACGAGCAGTACTTC. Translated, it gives CASSPGVTGDYEQYF.

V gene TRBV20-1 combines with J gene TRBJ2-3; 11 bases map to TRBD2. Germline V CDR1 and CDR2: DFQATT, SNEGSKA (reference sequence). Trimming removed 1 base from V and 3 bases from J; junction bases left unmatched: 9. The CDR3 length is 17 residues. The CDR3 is CSARATYTSGGTDTQYF. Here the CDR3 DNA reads TGCAGTGCTAGAGCAACATACACTAGCGGGGGAACAGATACGCAGTATTTT.

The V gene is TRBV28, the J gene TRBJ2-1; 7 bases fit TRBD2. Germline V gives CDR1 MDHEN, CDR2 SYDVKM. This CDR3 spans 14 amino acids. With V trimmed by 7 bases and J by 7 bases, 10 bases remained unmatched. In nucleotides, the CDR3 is TGTGCCAGCACCCGAGCGGGGCCTGGGAATGAGCAGTTCTTC. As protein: CASTRAGPGNEQFF.

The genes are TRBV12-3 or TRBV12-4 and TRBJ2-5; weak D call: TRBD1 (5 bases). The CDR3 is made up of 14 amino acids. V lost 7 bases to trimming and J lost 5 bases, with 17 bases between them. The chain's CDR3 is CASNSDSFSETQYF. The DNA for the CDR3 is TGTGCCAGCAACTCCGACAGTTTTTCCGAGACCCAGTACTTC.

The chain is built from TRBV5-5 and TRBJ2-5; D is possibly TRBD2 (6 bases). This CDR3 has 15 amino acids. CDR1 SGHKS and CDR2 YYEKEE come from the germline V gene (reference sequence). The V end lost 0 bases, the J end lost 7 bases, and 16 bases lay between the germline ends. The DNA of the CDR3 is TGTGCCAGCAGCTTGGGCGGGGTAGTGACCCGGACCCAGTACTTC. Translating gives CASSLGGVVTRTQYF.